This T cell receptor (beta chain) was sequenced for a study of long-term antiretroviral therapy in people with HIV. The wider study: The oldest samples precede the 2015 immediate-ART recommendation by about a decade.

Runs used v3.0 of the immunoSEQ assay and were done at survey level. Only in-frame clones appear in the TCRdb table, and some are missing; sequencing was by immunoSEQ multiplex PCR. The profile covers under 50,000 clones, with about 89% appearing a single time and approximately 5% taken by the ten largest. Points from the study as a whole: Repertoires with HIV possessed tighter CDR3 length spans than those of controls. Pre-ART expanded clones dominated the repertoire at every time point.

Details on this clone: Its antigen is undetermined.

Every HIV-positive participant received treatment in the United States. The receptor was derived from a woman in her forties or fifties with HIV. The sample consisted of unsorted PBMCs, taken 0.1 years before starting antiretroviral therapy.

The CDR3 spells CASSLFLVTEGTEAFF. CDR3 bases: TGTGCCAGCAGCTTATTTCTCGTCACGGAGGGTACTGAAGCTTTCTTT. This chain connects TRBV7-2 to TRBJ1-1; D not resolved. V dropped 2 bases and J dropped 5 bases, with 18 bases sitting between them. There are 16 residues in the CDR3. In germline, CDR1 is SGHTA, CDR2 FQGNSA.